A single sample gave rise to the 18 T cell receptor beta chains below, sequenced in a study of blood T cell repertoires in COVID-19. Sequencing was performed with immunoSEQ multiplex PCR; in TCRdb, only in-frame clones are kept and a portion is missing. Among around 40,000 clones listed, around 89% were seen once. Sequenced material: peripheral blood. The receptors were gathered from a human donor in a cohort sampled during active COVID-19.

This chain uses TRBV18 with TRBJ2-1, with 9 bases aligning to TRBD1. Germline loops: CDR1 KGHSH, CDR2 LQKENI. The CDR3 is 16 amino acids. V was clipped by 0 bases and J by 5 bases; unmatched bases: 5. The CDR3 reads CASSPPGDRVNNEQFF. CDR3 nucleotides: TGTGCCAGCTCACCACCGGGGGACAGGGTAAACAATGAGCAGTTCTTC.

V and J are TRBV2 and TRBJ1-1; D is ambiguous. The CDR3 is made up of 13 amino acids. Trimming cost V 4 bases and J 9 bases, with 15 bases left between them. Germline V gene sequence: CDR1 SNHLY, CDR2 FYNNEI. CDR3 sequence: CASSGRAGNKAFF. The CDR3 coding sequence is TGTGCCAGCAGTGGGCGGGCAGGAAATAAAGCTTTCTTT.

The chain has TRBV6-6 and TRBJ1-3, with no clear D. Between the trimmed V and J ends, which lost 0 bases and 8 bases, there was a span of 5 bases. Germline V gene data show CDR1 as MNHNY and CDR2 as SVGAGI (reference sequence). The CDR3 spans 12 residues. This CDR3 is CASSYSQDTIYF. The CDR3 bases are TGTGCCAGCAGTTACTCCCAGGACACCATATATTTT.

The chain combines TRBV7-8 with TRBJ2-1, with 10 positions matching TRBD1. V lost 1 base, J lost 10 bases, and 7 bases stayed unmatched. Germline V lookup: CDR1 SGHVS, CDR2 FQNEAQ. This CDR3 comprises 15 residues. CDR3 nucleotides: TGTGCCAGCAGCTTAGGTGGGACAGGGGTGGAGGAGCAGTTCTTC. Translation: CASSLGGTGVEEQFF.

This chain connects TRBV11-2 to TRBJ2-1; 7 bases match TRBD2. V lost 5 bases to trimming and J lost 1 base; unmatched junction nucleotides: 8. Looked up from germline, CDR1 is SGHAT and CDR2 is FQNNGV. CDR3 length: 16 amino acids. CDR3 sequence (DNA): TGTGCCAGCAGCAAAGCGGCTAGCGGTTCCTACAATGAGCAGTTCTTC. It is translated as CASSKAASGSYNEQFF.

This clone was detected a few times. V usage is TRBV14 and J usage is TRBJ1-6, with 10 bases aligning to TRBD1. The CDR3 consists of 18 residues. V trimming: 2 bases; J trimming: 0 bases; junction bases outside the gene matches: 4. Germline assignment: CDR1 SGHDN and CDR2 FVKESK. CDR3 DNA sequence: TGTGCCAGCAGCCAAAGGACAGGGGGTAGCTCCTATAATTCACCCCTCCACTTT. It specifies CASSQRTGGSSYNSPLHF.

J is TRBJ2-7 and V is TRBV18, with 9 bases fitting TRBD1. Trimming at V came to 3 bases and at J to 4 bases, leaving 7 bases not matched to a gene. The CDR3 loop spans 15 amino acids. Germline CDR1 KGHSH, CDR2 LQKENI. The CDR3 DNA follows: TGTGCCAGCTCACCGGAGACAGGGGGACGGTACGAGCAGTACTTC. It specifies CASSPETGGRYEQYF.

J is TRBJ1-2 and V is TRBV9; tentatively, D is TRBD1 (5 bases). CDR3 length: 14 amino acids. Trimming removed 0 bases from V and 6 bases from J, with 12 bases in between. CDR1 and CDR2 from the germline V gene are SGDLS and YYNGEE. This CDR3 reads CASSVEVGRDGYTF. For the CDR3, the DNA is TGTGCCAGCAGCGTAGAAGTGGGGCGAGATGGCTACACCTTC.

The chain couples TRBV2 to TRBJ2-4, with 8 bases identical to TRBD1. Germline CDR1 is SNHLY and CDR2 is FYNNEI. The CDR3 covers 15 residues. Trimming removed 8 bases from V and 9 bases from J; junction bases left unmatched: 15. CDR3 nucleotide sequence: TGTGCCAGCTCCACCTCCGGGACAGGATCTGGCATTCAGTACTTC. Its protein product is CASSTSGTGSGIQYF.

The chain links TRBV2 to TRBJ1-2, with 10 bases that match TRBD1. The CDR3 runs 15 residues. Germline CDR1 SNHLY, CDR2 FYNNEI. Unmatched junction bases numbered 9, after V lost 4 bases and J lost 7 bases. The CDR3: CASSARDRGGSGYTF. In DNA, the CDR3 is TGTGCCAGCAGTGCCCGGGACAGGGGCGGGTCTGGCTACACCTTC.

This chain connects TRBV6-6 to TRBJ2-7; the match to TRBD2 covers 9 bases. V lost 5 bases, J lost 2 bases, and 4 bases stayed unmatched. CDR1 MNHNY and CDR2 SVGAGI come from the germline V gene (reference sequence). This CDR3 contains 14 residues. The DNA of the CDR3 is TGTGCCAGCAGTCTAGCGGGATCCGCCTACGAGCAGTACTTC. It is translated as CASSLAGSAYEQYF.

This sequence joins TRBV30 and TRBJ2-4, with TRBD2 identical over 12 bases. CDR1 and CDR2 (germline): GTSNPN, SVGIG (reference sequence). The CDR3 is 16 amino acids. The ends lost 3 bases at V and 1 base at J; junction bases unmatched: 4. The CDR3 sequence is CAWRLAGGGAKNIQYF. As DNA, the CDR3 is TGTGCCTGGAGACTAGCGGGAGGTGGTGCCAAAAACATTCAGTACTTC.

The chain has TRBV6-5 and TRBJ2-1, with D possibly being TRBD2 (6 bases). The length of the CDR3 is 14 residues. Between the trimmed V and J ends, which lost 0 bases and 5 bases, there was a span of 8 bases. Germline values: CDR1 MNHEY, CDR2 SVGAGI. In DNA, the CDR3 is TGTGCCAGCAGTTACTCCGGCGGGGACAATGAGCAGTTCTTC. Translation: CASSYSGGDNEQFF.

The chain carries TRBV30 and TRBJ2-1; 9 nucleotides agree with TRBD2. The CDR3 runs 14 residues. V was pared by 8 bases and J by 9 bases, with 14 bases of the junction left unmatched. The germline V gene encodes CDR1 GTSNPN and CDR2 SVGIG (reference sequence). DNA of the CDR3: TGTGCCCAGAAAGGGGGGCTAGCGGGAACTGAGCAGTTCTTC. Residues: CAQKGGLAGTEQFF.

The CDR3 DNA reads TGCAGCGTAGACAGGGTTGACGAGACCCAGTACTTC. Residues: CSVDRVDETQYF. The gene calls are TRBV29-1 and TRBJ2-5; the match to TRBD1 covers 7 bases. Germline CDR1 is SQVTM and CDR2 is ANQGSEA. V shed 6 bases and J 5 bases; nucleotides not matched to a gene: 6. The CDR3 covers 12 residues.

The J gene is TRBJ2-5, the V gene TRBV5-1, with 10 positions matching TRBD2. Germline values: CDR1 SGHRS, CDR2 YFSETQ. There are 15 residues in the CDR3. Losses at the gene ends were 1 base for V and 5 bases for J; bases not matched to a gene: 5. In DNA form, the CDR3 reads TGCGCCAGCAGCTTGCAGCGGGGGGGGATCGAGACCCAGTACTTC. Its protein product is CASSLQRGGIETQYF.

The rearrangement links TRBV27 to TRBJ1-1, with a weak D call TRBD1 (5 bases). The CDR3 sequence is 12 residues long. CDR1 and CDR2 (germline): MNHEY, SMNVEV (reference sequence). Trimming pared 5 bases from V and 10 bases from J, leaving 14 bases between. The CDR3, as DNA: TGTGCCAGCAGTCCAGGGCCCTGGGGAGCTTTCTTT. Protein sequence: CASSPGPWGAFF.

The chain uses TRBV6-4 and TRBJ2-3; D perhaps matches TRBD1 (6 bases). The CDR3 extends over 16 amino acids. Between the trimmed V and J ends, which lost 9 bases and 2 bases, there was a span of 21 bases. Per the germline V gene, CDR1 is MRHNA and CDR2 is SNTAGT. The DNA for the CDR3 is TGTGCCAGTTCCCAGGGGCTGGACTCCTCCACAGATACGCAGTATTTT. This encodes CASSQGLDSSTDTQYF.